The sequence of this TCR beta chain was determined in a study of blood T cell repertoires in COVID-19. Enrolled through a virtual design, the participants were between about 18 and 100 years of age and came from 24 US areas. In Cohort 3, a recovered donor had either two negative PCRs, clearance, or symptom resolution. TCRdb keeps only in-frame clones here, not all; method: immunoSEQ multiplex PCR. Among some 160,000 clones listed, more than 75% were seen once. This CDR3 spans 15 amino acids. J gave up 1 base and V 2 bases, and 7 bases lay outside the gene matches. CDR1 and CDR2 from the germline V gene are GTSNPN and SVGIG (reference sequence).

The V call is TRBV30, the J call TRBJ2-7, with 8 bases aligning to TRBD1. The TCR comes from a woman aged 45 to 65 who had recovered from COVID-19. Material for sequencing was PBMCs or T cells enriched from blood (not recorded which). This CDR3 reads CAWSLRTGRSYEQYF. CDR3 in DNA: TGTGCCTGGAGTCTTCGGACAGGGCGTTCCTACGAGCAGTACTTC.